This T cell receptor (beta chain) is drawn from a study of blood T cell repertoires in COVID-19. In the study overall: Nucleic acid was either cDNA or gDNA, and it came from T cells, B-cell-depleted T cells, or PBMCs.

Generated by immunoSEQ multiplex PCR, the TCRdb table keeps only in-frame clones and is missing some. This sample carries 150,000 to 250,000 clones, roughly 79% of them seen once, and the ten largest clones take approximately 6.9%. This clone was recorded only once. This CDR3 spans 16 amino acids. Germline V gene data show CDR1 as LNHDA and CDR2 as SQIVND (reference sequence). V was clipped by 1 base and J by 2 bases, with 12 bases between them. The clonotype was recovered from a human donor with acute or convalescent COVID-19. The donor label of this sample is uncertain. Sequencing used peripheral blood. The chain couples TRBV19 to TRBJ2-1; D possibly corresponds to TRBD1 (7 bases). The DNA for the CDR3 is TGTGCCAGTAGTATAGGGGGCAGGGGGGCCTACAATGAGCAGTTCTTC. Protein product: CASSIGGRGAYNEQFF.